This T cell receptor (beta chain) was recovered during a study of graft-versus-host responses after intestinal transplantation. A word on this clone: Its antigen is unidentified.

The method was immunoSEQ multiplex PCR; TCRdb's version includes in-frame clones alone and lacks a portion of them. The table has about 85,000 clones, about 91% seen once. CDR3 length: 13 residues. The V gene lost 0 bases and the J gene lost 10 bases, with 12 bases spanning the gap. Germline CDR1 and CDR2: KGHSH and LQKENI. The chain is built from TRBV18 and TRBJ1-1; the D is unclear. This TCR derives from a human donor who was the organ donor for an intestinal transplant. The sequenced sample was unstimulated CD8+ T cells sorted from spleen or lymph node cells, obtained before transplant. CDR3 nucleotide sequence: TGTGCCAGCTCACCACCATTGAGGACGGTAGCTTTCTTT. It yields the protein CASSPPLRTVAFF.